This is a list of T cell receptor beta chains from one sample in a study of beta chain features in type 1 diabetes. Assay: immunoSEQ multiplex PCR; the TCRdb copy retains only in-frame clones and omits some. The top ten clones hold approximately 6.7% of a sample with roughly 300,000 clones, approximately 14% of them seen once. The sample comprised central memory CD4+ T cells from blood. All receptors come from a man under 40 in good health. Each CDR3 is given with its conserved first and last residue. Each record gives: J gene, V gene, D gene, clone size, CDR3 DNA, CDR3 protein. A D gene is named only where the DNA matches it firmly. Only part of the rows carry a size: once, few, many, or a class if the clone is expanded.

J gene: TRBJ2-7
V gene: TRBV20-1
D gene: -
clone size: few
CDR3 DNA: TGCAGTGCTAGAGACAGCTACGAGCAGTACTTC
CDR3 protein: CSARDSYEQYF

J gene: TRBJ1-5
V gene: TRBV7-9
D gene: -
clone size: -
CDR3 DNA: TGTGCCAGCAGCGACGCTAGGGGGGCGTTCAATCAGCCCCAGCATTTT
CDR3 protein: CASSDARGAFNQPQHF

J gene: TRBJ2-1
V gene: TRBV7-9
D gene: -
clone size: few
CDR3 DNA: TGTGCCAGCAGCCGAGGGTCCGGCTCCTACAATGAGCAGTTCTTC
CDR3 protein: CASSRGSGSYNEQFF

J gene: TRBJ2-7
V gene: TRBV20-1
D gene: -
clone size: many
CDR3 DNA: TGCAGTGCTAGGGCGGAGTCAGAGCAGTACTTC
CDR3 protein: CSARAESEQYF

J gene: TRBJ2-3
V gene: TRBV19
D gene: -
clone size: -
CDR3 DNA: TGTGCCAGTAGTACCCAGGGTGGCGGTGGGGCAGATACGCAGTATTTT
CDR3 protein: CASSTQGGGGADTQYF

J gene: TRBJ1-2
V gene: TRBV7-8
D gene: -
clone size: few
CDR3 DNA: TGTGCCAGCAGCTTAGACGGGAGGGGCTACACCTTC
CDR3 protein: CASSLDGRGYTF

J gene: TRBJ2-5
V gene: TRBV10-2
D gene: -
clone size: -
CDR3 DNA: TGCGCCAGCAGTCCAGCGAGGCAGGAAGAGACCCAGTACTTC
CDR3 protein: CASSPARQEETQYF

J gene: TRBJ1-4
V gene: TRBV19
D gene: -
clone size: many
CDR3 DNA: TGTGCCAGTAGTATTTTTGGACAAGAAAATGAAAAACTGTTTTTT
CDR3 protein: CASSIFGQENEKLFF

J gene: TRBJ2-1
V gene: TRBV18
D gene: TRBD1
clone size: few
CDR3 DNA: TGTGCCAGCTCACCACTTCGAGACAGGGGCTACAATGAGCAGTTCTTC
CDR3 protein: CASSPLRDRGYNEQFF

J gene: TRBJ2-2
V gene: TRBV19
D gene: TRBD2
clone size: -
CDR3 DNA: TGTGCCAGTAGTATAGTTAGCGGGAGGGCCCCCGGGGAGCTGTTTTTT
CDR3 protein: CASSIVSGRAPGELFF

J gene: TRBJ1-5
V gene: TRBV5-4
D gene: TRBD1
clone size: -
CDR3 DNA: TGTGCCAGCAGCCGCGACAGGGGTGTTCAGCCCCAGCATTTT
CDR3 protein: CASSRDRGVQPQHF

J gene: TRBJ1-1
V gene: TRBV30
D gene: -
clone size: few
CDR3 DNA: TGTGCCTGGAGTGTGGGGCTAGGTGAAGCTTTCTTT
CDR3 protein: CAWSVGLGEAFF

J gene: TRBJ2-3
V gene: TRBV9
D gene: -
clone size: once
CDR3 DNA: TGTGCCAGCAGCGTAGGAGCGCGCACAGATACGCAGTATTTT
CDR3 protein: CASSVGARTDTQYF

J gene: TRBJ2-2
V gene: TRBV5-8
D gene: -
clone size: few
CDR3 DNA: TGTGCCAGCAGCTTGACAAGCGGGGAGCTGTTTTTT
CDR3 protein: CASSLTSGELFF

J gene: TRBJ2-3
V gene: TRBV7-3
D gene: TRBD2
clone size: many
CDR3 DNA: TGTGCCAGCAGCTTAACGGGTAGCGGGAGCACAGATACGCAGTATTTT
CDR3 protein: CASSLTGSGSTDTQYF

J gene: TRBJ1-2
V gene: TRBV19
D gene: -
clone size: -
CDR3 DNA: TGTGCCAGTAGTGGGATTGTCTATGGCTACACCTTC
CDR3 protein: CASSGIVYGYTF

J gene: TRBJ2-5
V gene: TRBV28
D gene: TRBD2
clone size: -
CDR3 DNA: TGTGCCAGCAGTTTCCAGAGCGGGGCCTACCAAGAGACCCAGTACTTC
CDR3 protein: CASSFQSGAYQETQYF

J gene: TRBJ2-5
V gene: TRBV7-8
D gene: -
clone size: -
CDR3 DNA: TGTGCCAGCAGCCAGGGCGGGCCTTCCCTGATCCAGTACTTC
CDR3 protein: CASSQGGPSLIQYF

J gene: TRBJ2-7
V gene: TRBV10-3
D gene: -
clone size: -
CDR3 DNA: TGTGCCATCAGTGGGGACGGCTACGAGCAGTACTTC
CDR3 protein: CAISGDGYEQYF

J gene: TRBJ1-1
V gene: TRBV6-1
D gene: TRBD1
clone size: few
CDR3 DNA: TGTGCCAGCAGTCACAGGGGGCTTATGAACACTGAAGCTTTCTTT
CDR3 protein: CASSHRGLMNTEAFF

J gene: TRBJ1-1
V gene: TRBV29-1
D gene: TRBD1
clone size: -
CDR3 DNA: TGCAGCGTTGGGGAGGGGGCCCGTTTCACTGAAGCTTTCTTT
CDR3 protein: CSVGEGARFTEAFF

J gene: TRBJ1-1
V gene: TRBV5-1
D gene: TRBD1
clone size: -
CDR3 DNA: TGCGCCAGCAGCAGGGGACAGGCGAACACTGAAGCTTTCTTT
CDR3 protein: CASSRGQANTEAFF

J gene: TRBJ1-6
V gene: TRBV5-1
D gene: -
clone size: few
CDR3 DNA: TGCGCCAGCAGCTTGGAAGGGGACACTAATTCACCCCTCCACTTT
CDR3 protein: CASSLEGDTNSPLHF

J gene: TRBJ1-2
V gene: TRBV4-1
D gene: -
clone size: few
CDR3 DNA: TGCGCCAGCAGCCAAGAAGGTTCACTACAGATAGTCTATGGCTACACCTTC
CDR3 protein: CASSQEGSLQIVYGYTF

J gene: TRBJ2-5
V gene: TRBV7-2
D gene: -
clone size: many
CDR3 DNA: TGTGCCAGCAGCGCCCGCGAGACCCAGTACTTC
CDR3 protein: CASSARETQYF

J gene: TRBJ1-1
V gene: TRBV28
D gene: -
clone size: -
CDR3 DNA: TGTGCCAGCGGGGGTCCGAACACTGAAGCTTTCTTT
CDR3 protein: CASGGPNTEAFF

J gene: TRBJ2-3
V gene: TRBV7-3
D gene: TRBD2
clone size: -
CDR3 DNA: TGTGCCAGCAGCTTCGGGACTAAAACAGATACGCAGTATTTT
CDR3 protein: CASSFGTKTDTQYF

J gene: TRBJ1-6
V gene: TRBV5-4
D gene: TRBD1
clone size: few
CDR3 DNA: TGCGCCAGCGGGACAGGGAATAATTCACCCCTCCACTTT
CDR3 protein: CASGTGNNSPLHF

J gene: TRBJ2-1
V gene: TRBV7-2
D gene: -
clone size: few
CDR3 DNA: TGTGCCAGCAGCTTAGCCGGGGTCAGCTCCTACAATGAGCAGTTCTTC
CDR3 protein: CASSLAGVSSYNEQFF

J gene: TRBJ1-3
V gene: TRBV29-1
D gene: -
clone size: few
CDR3 DNA: TGCAGCGCACTGATTTACTCTGGAAACACCATATATTTT
CDR3 protein: CSALIYSGNTIYF

J gene: TRBJ1-3
V gene: TRBV18
D gene: -
clone size: -
CDR3 DNA: TGTGCCAGCTCACCACAGGGGTCCAACTCTGGAAACACCATATATTTT
CDR3 protein: CASSPQGSNSGNTIYF

J gene: TRBJ2-3
V gene: TRBV30
D gene: TRBD2
clone size: few
CDR3 DNA: TGTGCCTGGATGGGGCTAGCGGGAGGCCTCACAGATACGCAGTATTTT
CDR3 protein: CAWMGLAGGLTDTQYF

J gene: TRBJ1-1
V gene: TRBV10-3
D gene: -
clone size: few
CDR3 DNA: TGTGCCATCACACCAGGCATGAACACTGAAGCTTTCTTT
CDR3 protein: CAITPGMNTEAFF

J gene: TRBJ2-1
V gene: TRBV7-2
D gene: -
clone size: few
CDR3 DNA: TGTGCCAGCAGCTCAAGCTCCCGGGGGGCGGGATTCAATGAGCAGTTCTTC
CDR3 protein: CASSSSSRGAGFNEQFF

J gene: TRBJ1-5
V gene: TRBV18
D gene: -
clone size: -
CDR3 DNA: TGTGCCAGCTCACCGGTCGGACCAGGAGGCAATCAGCCCCAGCATTTT
CDR3 protein: CASSPVGPGGNQPQHF

J gene: TRBJ1-6
V gene: TRBV2
D gene: -
clone size: many
CDR3 DNA: TGTGCCAGCCAAAGGGACGGAGTAGGTTCACCCCTCCACTTT
CDR3 protein: CASQRDGVGSPLHF

J gene: TRBJ2-1
V gene: TRBV29-1
D gene: TRBD2
clone size: few
CDR3 DNA: TGCAGCGTTTTTTTAGTAGCGGGGAGATACAATGAGCAGTTCTTC
CDR3 protein: CSVFLVAGRYNEQFF

J gene: TRBJ2-1
V gene: TRBV7-2
D gene: TRBD1
clone size: few
CDR3 DNA: TGTGCCAGCAGCAGCTCCGGGACAGTCTACAATGAGCAGTTCTTC
CDR3 protein: CASSSSGTVYNEQFF

J gene: TRBJ1-4
V gene: TRBV19
D gene: -
clone size: -
CDR3 DNA: TGTGCCAGTAGTTCACAGGGCGGACGCCCCAGGCTGTTTTTT
CDR3 protein: CASSSQGGRPRLFF

J gene: TRBJ1-6
V gene: TRBV14
D gene: TRBD1
clone size: few
CDR3 DNA: TGTGCCAGCAGCCTGACAGGGGGCGGTTTCGGTTATAATTCACCCCTCCACTTT
CDR3 protein: CASSLTGGGFGYNSPLHF

J gene: TRBJ1-6
V gene: TRBV5-5
D gene: -
clone size: -
CDR3 DNA: TGTGCCAACAACATAGGGGAGGGGGTATCCAATTCACCCCTCCACTTT
CDR3 protein: CANNIGEGVSNSPLHF

J gene: TRBJ1-1
V gene: TRBV6-1
D gene: -
clone size: -
CDR3 DNA: TGTGCCAGCAGACGGTTGAACACTGAAGCTTTCTTT
CDR3 protein: CASRRLNTEAFF

J gene: TRBJ2-5
V gene: TRBV9
D gene: -
clone size: -
CDR3 DNA: TGTGCCAGCAGCGTAGGGGACCCTGGGGGGGAGACCCAGTACTTC
CDR3 protein: CASSVGDPGGETQYF

J gene: TRBJ1-2
V gene: TRBV6-5
D gene: -
clone size: many
CDR3 DNA: TGTGCCAGCAACGGGGGAGGCTATGGCTACACCTTC
CDR3 protein: CASNGGGYGYTF

J gene: TRBJ2-3
V gene: TRBV7-3
D gene: TRBD2
clone size: few
CDR3 DNA: TGTGCCAGCAGCCCCCCGTTAGCAGGGCTAGCGGTCACAGATACGCAGTATTTT
CDR3 protein: CASSPPLAGLAVTDTQYF

J gene: TRBJ2-2
V gene: TRBV4-1
D gene: TRBD1
clone size: -
CDR3 DNA: TGCGCCAGCAGCCGAGGGACAGCCGCGAACACCGGGGAGCTGTTTTTT
CDR3 protein: CASSRGTAANTGELFF